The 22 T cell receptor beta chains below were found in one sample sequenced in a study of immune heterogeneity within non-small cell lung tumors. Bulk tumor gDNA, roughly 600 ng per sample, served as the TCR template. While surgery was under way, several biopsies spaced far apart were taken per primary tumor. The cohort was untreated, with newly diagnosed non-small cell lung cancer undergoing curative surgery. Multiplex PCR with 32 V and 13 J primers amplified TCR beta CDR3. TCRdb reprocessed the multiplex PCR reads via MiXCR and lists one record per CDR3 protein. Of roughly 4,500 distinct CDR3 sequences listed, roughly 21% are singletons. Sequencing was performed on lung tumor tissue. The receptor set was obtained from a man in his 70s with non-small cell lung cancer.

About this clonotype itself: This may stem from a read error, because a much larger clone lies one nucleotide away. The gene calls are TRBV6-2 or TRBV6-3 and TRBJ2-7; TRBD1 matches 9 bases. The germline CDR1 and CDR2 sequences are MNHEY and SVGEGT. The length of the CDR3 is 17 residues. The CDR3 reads CASIYSGAGQGSYEQYF. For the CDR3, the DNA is TGTGCCAGCATTTACTCGGGGGCGGGACAGGGTTCCTACGAGCAGTACTTC.

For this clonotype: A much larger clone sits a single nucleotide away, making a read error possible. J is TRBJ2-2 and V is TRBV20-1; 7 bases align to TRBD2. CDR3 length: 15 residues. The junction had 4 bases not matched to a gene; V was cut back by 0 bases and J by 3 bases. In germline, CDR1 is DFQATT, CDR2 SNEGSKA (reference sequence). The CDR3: CSARELARDTGELFF. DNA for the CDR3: TGCAGTGCTAGAGAACTAGCGAGAGACACCGGGGAGCTGTTTTTT.

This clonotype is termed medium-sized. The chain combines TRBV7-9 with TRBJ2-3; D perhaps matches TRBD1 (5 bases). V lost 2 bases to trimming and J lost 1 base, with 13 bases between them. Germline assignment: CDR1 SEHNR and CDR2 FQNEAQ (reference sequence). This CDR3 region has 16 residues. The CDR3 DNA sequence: TGTGCCAGCAGCTTAAGGAGCAGGGTGCGCACAGATACGCAGTATTTT. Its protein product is CASSLRSRVRTDTQYF.

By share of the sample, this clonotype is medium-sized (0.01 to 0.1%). The CDR3 DNA is TGTGCCAGCAGCCAAGTAATTGGGGGCGAGGGAGAGACCCAGTACTTC. Residues: CASSQVIGGEGETQYF. The V call is TRBV14, the J call TRBJ2-5; D possibly corresponds to TRBD1 (6 bases). V was pared by 1 base and J by 4 bases, with 16 bases between. CDR3 length: 16 residues. Germline V gene data show CDR1 as SGHDN and CDR2 as FVKESK.

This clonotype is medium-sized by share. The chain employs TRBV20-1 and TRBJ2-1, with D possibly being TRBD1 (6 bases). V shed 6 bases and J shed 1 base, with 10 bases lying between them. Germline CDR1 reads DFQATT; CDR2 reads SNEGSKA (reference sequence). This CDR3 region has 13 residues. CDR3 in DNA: TGCAGTGCCCCGGGACATTCCTACAATGAGCAGTTCTTC. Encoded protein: CSAPGHSYNEQFF.

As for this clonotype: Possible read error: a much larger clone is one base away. For the CDR3, the DNA is TGTGCCAACAGCAGAGTTCTCGGGGGCAATCAGCCCCAGCATTTT. Protein sequence: CANSRVLGGNQPQHF. The rearrangement uses TRBV15 and TRBJ1-5; no clear D. CDR1 LNHNV and CDR2 YYDKDF come from the germline V gene (reference sequence). This CDR3 comprises 15 residues.

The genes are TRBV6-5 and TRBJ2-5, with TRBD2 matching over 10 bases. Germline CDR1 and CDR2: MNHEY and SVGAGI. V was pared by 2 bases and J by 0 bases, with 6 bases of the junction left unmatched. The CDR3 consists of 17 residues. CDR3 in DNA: TGTGCCAGCAGTTACGTAGCGGGGGGATGTGACCAAGAGACCCAGTACTTC. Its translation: CASSYVAGGCDQETQYF.

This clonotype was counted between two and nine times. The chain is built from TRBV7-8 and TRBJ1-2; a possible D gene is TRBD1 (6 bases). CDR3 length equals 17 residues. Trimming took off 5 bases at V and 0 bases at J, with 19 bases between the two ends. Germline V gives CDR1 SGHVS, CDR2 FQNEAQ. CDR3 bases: TGTGCCAGCAGCCCCTACAGGGTGCCCACAGCTAACTATGGCTACACCTTC. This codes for CASSPYRVPTANYGYTF.

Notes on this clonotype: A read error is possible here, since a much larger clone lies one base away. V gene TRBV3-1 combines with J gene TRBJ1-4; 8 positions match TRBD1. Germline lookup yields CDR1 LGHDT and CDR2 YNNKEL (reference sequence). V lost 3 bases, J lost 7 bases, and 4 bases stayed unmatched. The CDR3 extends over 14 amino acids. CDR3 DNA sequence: TGTGCCAGCAGCCATTTCAGGGGGCGTGAAAAACTGTTTTTT. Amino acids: CASSHFRGREKLFF.

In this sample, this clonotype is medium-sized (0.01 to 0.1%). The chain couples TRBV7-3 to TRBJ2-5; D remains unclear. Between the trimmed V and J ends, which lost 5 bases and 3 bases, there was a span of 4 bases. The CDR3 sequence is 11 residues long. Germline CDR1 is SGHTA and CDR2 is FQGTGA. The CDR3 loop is CASSQKETQYF. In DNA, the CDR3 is TGTGCCAGCAGCCAAAAAGAGACCCAGTACTTC. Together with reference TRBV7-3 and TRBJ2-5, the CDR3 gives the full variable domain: GAGVSQTPSNKVTEKGKYVELRCDPISGHTALYWYRQSLGQGPEFLIYFQGTGAADDSGLPNDRFFAVRPEGSVSTLKIQRTERGDSAVYLCASSQKETQYFGPGTRLLVL.

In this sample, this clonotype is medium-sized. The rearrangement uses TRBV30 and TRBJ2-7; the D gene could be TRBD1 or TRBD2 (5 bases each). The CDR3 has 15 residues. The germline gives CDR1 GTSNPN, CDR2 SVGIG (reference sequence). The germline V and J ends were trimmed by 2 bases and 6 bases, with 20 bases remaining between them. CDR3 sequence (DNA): TGTGCCTGGAGTCCTCCGAGGGGAAGGGATGGCGAGCAGTACTTC. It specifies CAWSPPRGRDGEQYF.

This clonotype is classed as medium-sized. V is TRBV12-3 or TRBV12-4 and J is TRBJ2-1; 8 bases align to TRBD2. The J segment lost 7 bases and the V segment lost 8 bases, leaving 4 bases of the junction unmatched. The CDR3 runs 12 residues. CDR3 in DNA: TGTGCCAGCGCCTCGGGGGGGAATGAGCAGTTCTTC. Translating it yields CASASGGNEQFF.

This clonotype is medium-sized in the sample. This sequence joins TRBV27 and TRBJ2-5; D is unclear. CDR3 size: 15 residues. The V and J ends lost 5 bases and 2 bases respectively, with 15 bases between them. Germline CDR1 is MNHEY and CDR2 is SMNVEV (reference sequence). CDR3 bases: TGTGCCAGCAGTCCGTTGGGGTCGTTTCAAGAGACCCAGTACTTC. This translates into CASSPLGSFQETQYF.

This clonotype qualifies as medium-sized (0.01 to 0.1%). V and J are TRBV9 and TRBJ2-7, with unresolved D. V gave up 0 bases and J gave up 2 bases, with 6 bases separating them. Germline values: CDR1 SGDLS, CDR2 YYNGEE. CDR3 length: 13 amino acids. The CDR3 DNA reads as TGTGCCAGCAGCGTAGGATCTGCCTACGAGCAGTACTTC. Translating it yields CASSVGSAYEQYF.

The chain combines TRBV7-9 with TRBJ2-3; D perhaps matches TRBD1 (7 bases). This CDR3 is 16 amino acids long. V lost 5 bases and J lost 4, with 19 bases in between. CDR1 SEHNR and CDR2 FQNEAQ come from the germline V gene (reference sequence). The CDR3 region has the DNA TGTGCCAGCAGCCCGAGGGGGCAGGGGGGACCAGATACGCAGTATTTT. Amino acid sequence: CASSPRGQGGPDTQYF.

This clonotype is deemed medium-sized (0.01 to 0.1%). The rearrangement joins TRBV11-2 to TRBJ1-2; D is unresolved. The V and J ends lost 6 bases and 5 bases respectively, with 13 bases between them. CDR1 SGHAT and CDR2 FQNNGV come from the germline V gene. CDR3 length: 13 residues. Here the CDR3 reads CASSLEMLYGYTF. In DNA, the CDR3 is TGTGCCAGCAGTTTGGAGATGCTTTATGGCTACACCTTC.

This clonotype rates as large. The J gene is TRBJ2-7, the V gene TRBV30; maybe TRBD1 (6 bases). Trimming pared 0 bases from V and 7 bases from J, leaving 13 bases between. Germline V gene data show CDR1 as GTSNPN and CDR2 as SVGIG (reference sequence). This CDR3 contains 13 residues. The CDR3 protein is CAWSVQGIREQYF. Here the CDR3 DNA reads TGTGCCTGGAGTGTCCAGGGGATTAGGGAGCAGTACTTC.

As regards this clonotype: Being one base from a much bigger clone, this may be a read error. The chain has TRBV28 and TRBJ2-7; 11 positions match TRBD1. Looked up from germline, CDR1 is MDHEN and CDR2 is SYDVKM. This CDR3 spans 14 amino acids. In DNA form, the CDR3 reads TGTGCCAGCAGTTTGGGACAGGGGGGCTACGGGCAGTACTTC. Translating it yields CASSLGQGGYGQYF.

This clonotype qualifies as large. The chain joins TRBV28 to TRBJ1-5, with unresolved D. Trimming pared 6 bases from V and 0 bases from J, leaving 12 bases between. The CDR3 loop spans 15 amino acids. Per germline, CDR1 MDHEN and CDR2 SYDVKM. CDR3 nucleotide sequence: TGTGCCAGCAGAGATTACGAGGATAGCAATCAGCCCCAGCATTTT. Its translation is CASRDYEDSNQPQHF.

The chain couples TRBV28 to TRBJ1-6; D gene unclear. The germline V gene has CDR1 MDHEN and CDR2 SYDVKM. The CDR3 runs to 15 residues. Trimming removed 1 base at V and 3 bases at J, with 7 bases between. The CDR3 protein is CASSLFGDYNSPLHF. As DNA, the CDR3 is TGTGCCAGCAGTTTATTCGGGGACTATAATTCACCCCTCCACTTT.

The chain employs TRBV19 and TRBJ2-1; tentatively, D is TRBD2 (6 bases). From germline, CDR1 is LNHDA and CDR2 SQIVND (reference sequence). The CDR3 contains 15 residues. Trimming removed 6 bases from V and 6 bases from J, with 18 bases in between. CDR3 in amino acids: CASSSLGGEANEQFF. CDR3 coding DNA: TGTGCCAGTAGCTCCCTGGGCGGGGAAGCCAATGAGCAGTTCTTC.

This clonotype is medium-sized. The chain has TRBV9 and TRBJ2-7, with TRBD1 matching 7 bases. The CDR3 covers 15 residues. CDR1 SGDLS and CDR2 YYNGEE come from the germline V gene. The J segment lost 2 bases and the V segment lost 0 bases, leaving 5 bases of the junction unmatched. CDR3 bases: TGTGCCAGCAGCGTAGGGACAGGTAGAGCCTACGAGCAGTACTTC. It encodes CASSVGTGRAYEQYF.